One and the same sample provided the 15 T cell receptor beta chains below, sequenced in a study of blood T cell repertoires in COVID-19 (dated by TCRdb to about 2020). Libraries came from the immunoSEQ multiplex PCR assay. Sourced from immuneACCESS, this table was stored by TCRdb with only in-frame sequences that have V and J called. A share of the clones is absent; for the studies checked, an unresolved V gene accounts for under half, and the remainder has no known explanation. This sample has roughly 200,000 clones in its table, and nearly 90% of those were observed once. The ten largest clonotypes hold about 2.2% of the sample. Source material: PBMCs or T cells enriched from blood (not recorded which). These TCRs come from a woman between 40 and 55 years old with acute COVID-19.

The genes are TRBV3-1 (or the pseudogene TRBV3-2) and TRBJ1-2; 10 nucleotides line up with TRBD1. The germline CDR1 and CDR2 sequences are LGHDT and YNNKEL (reference sequence). The CDR3 spans 13 residues. V was pared by 6 bases and J by 8 bases, with 6 bases of the junction left unmatched. Here the CDR3 reads CASRMTGGDGYTF. The CDR3 nucleotides are TGTGCCAGCAGAATGACAGGGGGCGACGGCTACACCTTC.

The chain uses TRBV7-2 and TRBJ2-7; 7 bases line up with TRBD2. The V gene's germline CDR1 is SGHTA and CDR2 FQGNSA. Unmatched junction bases numbered 12, after V lost 5 bases and J lost 2 bases. This CDR3 comprises 16 residues. The CDR3 loop is CASSTIPSGETYEQYF. The CDR3 DNA follows: TGTGCCAGCAGCACGATCCCTAGCGGTGAAACCTACGAGCAGTACTTC.

The chain has TRBV11-2 and TRBJ1-1; no definite D call. Germline values: CDR1 SGHAT, CDR2 FQNNGV. V lost 0 bases and J 2 bases, leaving 10 bases between the germline ends. The CDR3 spans 15 residues. The CDR3, as DNA: TGTGCCAGCAGCTTAGAGTACAGCCTTAACACTGAAGCTTTCTTT. Amino acids: CASSLEYSLNTEAFF. Full variable domain (remainder filled in from reference TRBV11-2 and TRBJ1-1): EAGVAQSPRYKIIEKRQSVAFWCNPISGHATLYWYQQILGQGPKLLIQFQNNGVVDDSQLPKDRFSAERLKGVDSTLKIQPAKLEDSAVYLCASSLEYSLNTEAFFGQGTRLTVV.

The sample holds a few counts of this clone. This chain connects TRBV19 to TRBJ2-7; TRBD2 is a possible D gene (5 bases). Trimming removed 3 bases at V and 7 bases at J, with 13 bases between. CDR3 length: 13 residues. Germline CDR1 reads LNHDA; CDR2 reads SQIVND (reference sequence). The CDR3 sequence is CASSIGEEAEQYF. The CDR3 DNA follows: TGTGCCAGTAGTATCGGTGAGGAGGCGGAGCAGTACTTC.

This clone was recorded only once. The gene calls are TRBV3-1 (or the pseudogene TRBV3-2) and TRBJ2-7, with D perhaps matching TRBD2 (7 bases). V lost 6 bases and J 6 bases, leaving 9 bases between the germline ends. CDR1 and CDR2 (germline): LGHDT, YNNKEL (reference sequence). CDR3 size: 11 residues. CDR3 sequence reads: CASRGGAEQYF. The CDR3 nucleotides read TGTGCCAGCAGGGGGGGGGCCGAGCAGTACTTC.

This chain uses TRBV10-3 with TRBJ2-1; D possibly corresponds to TRBD2 (6 bases). Germline V gene lookup returns CDR1 ENHRY and CDR2 SYGVKD. The CDR3 loop spans 17 amino acids. Deletions cut 4 bases from V and 2 bases from J, with 18 bases between. The CDR3 protein is CAISGGNSGLTYNEQFF. CDR3 DNA sequence: TGTGCCATCAGTGGGGGGAATAGCGGTTTGACCTACAATGAGCAGTTCTTC.

V is TRBV19 and J is TRBJ2-1, with 10 bases that match TRBD2. Germline values: CDR1 LNHDA, CDR2 SQIVND (reference sequence). CDR3 length: 14 amino acids. The V and J ends lost 5 bases and 3 bases, in that order; junction bases with no gene match: 1. This chain's CDR3 is CASSLAGVYNEQFF. The CDR3 DNA is TGTGCCAGTAGTCTAGCGGGGGTCTACAATGAGCAGTTCTTC.

V usage is TRBV6-6 and J usage is TRBJ1-2, with D possibly TRBD1 on 5 matching bases. The CDR3 runs to 15 residues. Germline V gene lookup returns CDR1 MNHNY and CDR2 SVGAGI (reference sequence). Trimming shortened V by 5 bases and J by 6 bases, and 19 bases separated the two germline ends. The CDR3 bases are TGTGCCAGCAGTCCCGGGACTTCCGCGATCCATGGCTACACCTTC. This sequence encodes CASSPGTSAIHGYTF.

The V and J genes are TRBV7-9 and TRBJ2-1, with a weak D call TRBD2 (6 bases). This CDR3 has 11 amino acids. CDR1 SEHNR and CDR2 FQNEAQ come from the germline V gene (reference sequence). Trimming took off 6 bases at V and 10 bases at J, with 10 bases between the two ends. The CDR3 DNA sequence: TGTGCCAGCAGGGGGGAGGACGAGCAGTTCTTC. It translates to CASRGEDEQFF.

This chain links TRBV2 with TRBJ2-4, with D possibly matching TRBD1 (6 bases). V was shortened by 6 bases and J by 6 bases, with 12 bases between the two germline ends. Germline values: CDR1 SNHLY, CDR2 FYNNEI. The CDR3 runs 13 residues. The CDR3: CASRQETGNIQYF. The CDR3 DNA reads as TGTGCCAGCAGGCAGGAGACAGGAAACATTCAGTACTTC.

The chain has TRBV11-2 and TRBJ2-2, with 12 bases matching TRBD1. The CDR3 has 17 residues. Germline V gene sequence: CDR1 SGHAT, CDR2 FQNNGV. Trimming cost V 1 base and J 4 bases; bases outside gene matches: 4. CDR3 nucleotides: TGTGCCAGCAGCTTAGGGGGACAGGGGGCGACCACCGGGGAGCTGTTTTTT. Translated, it gives CASSLGGQGATTGELFF.

The rearrangement links TRBV7-2 to TRBJ2-5; D possibly corresponds to TRBD1 (6 bases). The germline V gene has CDR1 SGHTA and CDR2 FQGNSA. The V and J ends lost 5 bases and 5 bases respectively, with 12 bases between them. The CDR3 has 13 amino acids. The CDR3 is CASSRGTLETQYF. The CDR3 DNA reads as TGTGCCAGCAGCCGAGGGACATTGGAGACCCAGTACTTC.

The gene calls are TRBV7-2 and TRBJ1-6; D is uncertain. The CDR3 totals 13 residues. Germline-derived CDR1 and CDR2 are SGHTA and FQGNSA. Trimming took 7 bases from V and 9 from J, leaving 13 bases between them. CDR3 amino acids: CASTTNKFSPLHF. The DNA for the CDR3 is TGTGCCAGCACCACGAACAAATTTTCACCCCTCCACTTT.

This CDR3 reads CASSLVGTNQPQHF. Here the CDR3 DNA reads TGTGCCAGCAGCTTAGTTGGGACTAATCAGCCCCAGCATTTT. The chain joins TRBV7-9 to TRBJ1-5; a weak D match, TRBD1 (5 bases). The CDR3 covers 14 residues. Germline V gives CDR1 SEHNR, CDR2 FQNEAQ (reference sequence). Trimming pared 1 base from V and 4 bases from J, leaving 8 bases between.

This chain links TRBV9 with TRBJ2-7; tentatively, D is TRBD1 (6 bases). CDR1 and CDR2 (germline): SGDLS, YYNGEE. V was clipped by 2 bases and J by 0 bases, with 12 bases between them. This CDR3 spans 15 amino acids. This CDR3 reads CASSVGDTSSYEQYF. CDR3 sequence (DNA): TGTGCCAGCAGCGTTGGGGACACCTCCTCCTACGAGCAGTACTTC.